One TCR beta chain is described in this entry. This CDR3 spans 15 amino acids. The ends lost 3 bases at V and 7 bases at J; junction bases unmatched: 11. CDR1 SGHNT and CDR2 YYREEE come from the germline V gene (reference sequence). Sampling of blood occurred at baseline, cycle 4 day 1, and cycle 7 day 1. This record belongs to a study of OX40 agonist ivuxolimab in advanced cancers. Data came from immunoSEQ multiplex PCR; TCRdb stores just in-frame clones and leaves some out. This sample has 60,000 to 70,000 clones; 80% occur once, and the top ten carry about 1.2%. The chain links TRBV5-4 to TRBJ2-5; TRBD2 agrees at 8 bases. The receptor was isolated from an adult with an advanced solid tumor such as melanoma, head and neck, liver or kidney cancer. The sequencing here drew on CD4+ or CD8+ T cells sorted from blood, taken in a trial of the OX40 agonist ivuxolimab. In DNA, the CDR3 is TGTGCCAGCAGCTCATTAGCGGGGAACGAGGTGACCCAGTACTTC. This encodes CASSSLAGNEVTQYF.